This TCR beta chain was obtained from a study of shared clonotypes between healthy human individuals. Study information: Donor composition was a couple of women and three men, aged 18 to 49. Study observations and caveats: Larger estimated richness was generally seen in naive subsets than in memory subsets. Some naive CD4 clonotypes, roughly 5%, turned up in common across several donors.

Into CD45RA+ naive and CD45RA-negative memory subsets, the CD4+ cells were split. V was pared by 2 bases and J by 9 bases, with 14 bases between. The CDR3 length is 14 residues. The V gene's germline CDR1 is MNHNS and CDR2 SASEGT. In the case of this clone: Its antigen is not identified.

Sequenced by immunoSEQ multiplex PCR; TCRdb stores in-frame clones only, minus some. The sample lists some 2.4 million clones, approximately 94% occurring once. The specimen was naive CD4+ T cells from PBMCs. The subset here: CD45RA+ positively selected. The chain is built from TRBV6-1 and TRBJ1-5; D gene unclear. This TCR was sampled from a man between 18 and 29 years old in good health. Some clones in this sample may be carry-over from other donors' samples. The CDR3 DNA reads TGTGCCAGCAGTGAAAATACAGTGGTTCCGCCCCAGCATTTT. It encodes CASSENTVVPPQHF.